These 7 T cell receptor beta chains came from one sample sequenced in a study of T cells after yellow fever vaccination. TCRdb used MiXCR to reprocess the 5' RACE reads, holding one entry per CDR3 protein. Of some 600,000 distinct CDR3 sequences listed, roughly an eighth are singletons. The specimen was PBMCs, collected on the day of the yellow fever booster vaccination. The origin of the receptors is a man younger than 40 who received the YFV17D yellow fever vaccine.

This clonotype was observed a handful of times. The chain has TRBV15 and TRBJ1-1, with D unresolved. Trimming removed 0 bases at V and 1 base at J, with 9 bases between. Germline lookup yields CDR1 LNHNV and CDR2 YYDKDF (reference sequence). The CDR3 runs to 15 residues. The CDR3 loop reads CATSRDPRQNTEAFF. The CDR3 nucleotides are TGTGCCACCAGCAGAGATCCTCGACAGAACACTGAAGCTTTCTTT.

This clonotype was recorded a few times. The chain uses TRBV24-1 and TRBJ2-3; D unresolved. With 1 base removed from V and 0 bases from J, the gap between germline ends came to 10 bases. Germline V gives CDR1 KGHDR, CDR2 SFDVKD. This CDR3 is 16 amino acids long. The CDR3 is CATSDLRFASTDTQYF. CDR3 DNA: TGTGCCACCAGTGATTTAAGGTTCGCTAGCACAGATACGCAGTATTTT.

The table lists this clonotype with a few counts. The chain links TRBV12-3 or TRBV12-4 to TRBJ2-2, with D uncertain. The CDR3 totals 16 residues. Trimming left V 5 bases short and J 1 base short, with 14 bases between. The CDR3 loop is CASSPPGPWNTGELFF. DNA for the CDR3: TGTGCCAGCAGTCCCCCCGGCCCGTGGAACACCGGGGAGCTGTTTTTT.

The CDR3 spells CASSLGYPSGSDTQYF. The DNA for the CDR3 is TGCGCCAGCAGCTTGGGTTACCCTAGCGGTTCAGATACGCAGTATTTT. This rearrangement joins TRBV5-1 to TRBJ2-3; 7 bases line up with TRBD2. The CDR3 is 16 amino acids. The germline V gene has CDR1 SGHRS and CDR2 YFSETQ. Trimming at V came to 0 bases and at J to 4 bases, leaving 8 bases not matched to a gene.

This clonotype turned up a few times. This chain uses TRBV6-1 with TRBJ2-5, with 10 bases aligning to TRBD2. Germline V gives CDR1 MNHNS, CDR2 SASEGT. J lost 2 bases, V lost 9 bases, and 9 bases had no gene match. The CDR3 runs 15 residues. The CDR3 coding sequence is TGTGCCAGTGTTCCTAGGACTAGCGGACAAGAGACCCAGTACTTC. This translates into CASVPRTSGQETQYF.

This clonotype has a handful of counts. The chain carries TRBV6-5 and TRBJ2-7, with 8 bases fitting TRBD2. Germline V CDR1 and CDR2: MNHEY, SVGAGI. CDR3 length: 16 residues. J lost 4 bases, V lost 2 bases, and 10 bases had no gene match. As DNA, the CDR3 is TGTGCCAGCAGTTACATAGGCGCGGGGGGCGGATACGAGCAGTACTTC. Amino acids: CASSYIGAGGGYEQYF.

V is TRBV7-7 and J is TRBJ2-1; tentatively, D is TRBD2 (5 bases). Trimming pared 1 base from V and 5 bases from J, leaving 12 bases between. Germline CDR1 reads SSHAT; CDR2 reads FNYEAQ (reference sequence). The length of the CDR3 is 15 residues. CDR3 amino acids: CASSLGSSPNNEQFF. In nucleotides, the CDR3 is TGTGCCAGCAGCTTAGGTTCTAGCCCAAACAATGAGCAGTTCTTC.